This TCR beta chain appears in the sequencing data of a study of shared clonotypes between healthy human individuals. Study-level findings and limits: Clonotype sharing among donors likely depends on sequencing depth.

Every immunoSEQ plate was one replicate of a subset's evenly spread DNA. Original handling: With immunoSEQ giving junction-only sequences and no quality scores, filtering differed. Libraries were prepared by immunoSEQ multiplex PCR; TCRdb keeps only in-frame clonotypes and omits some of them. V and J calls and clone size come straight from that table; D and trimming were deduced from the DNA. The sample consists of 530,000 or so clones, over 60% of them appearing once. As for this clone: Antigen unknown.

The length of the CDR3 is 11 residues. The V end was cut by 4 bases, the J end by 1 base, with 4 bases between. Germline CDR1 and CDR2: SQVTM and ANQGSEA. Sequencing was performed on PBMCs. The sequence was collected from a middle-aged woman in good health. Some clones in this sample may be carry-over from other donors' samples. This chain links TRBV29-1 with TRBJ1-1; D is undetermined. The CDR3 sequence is CSVGPNTEAFF. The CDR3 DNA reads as TGCAGCGTTGGCCCGAACACTGAAGCTTTCTTT.